Listed here are 16 T cell receptor beta chains from one sample, sequenced in a study of blood T cell repertoires in COVID-19. Profiling relied on immunoSEQ multiplex PCR, and the TCRdb table lists in-frame clones only, not all of them. Of fewer than 35,000 clones listed, around nine tenths are singletons. Sequenced input: peripheral blood. The origin of the receptors is a man between 65 and 85 years old with active or convalescent COVID-19.

This chain connects TRBV7-2 to TRBJ1-1; D possibly corresponds to TRBD1 (5 bases). The germline V gene has CDR1 SGHTA and CDR2 FQGNSA. Trimming stripped 4 bases from V and 2 bases from J, with 8 bases between. The CDR3 contains 13 residues. CDR3 protein: CASSSQGNTEAFF. In DNA form, the CDR3 reads TGTGCCAGCAGCTCCCAGGGAAACACTGAAGCTTTCTTT.

This sequence joins TRBV7-9 and TRBJ1-2, with a weak D call TRBD1 (5 bases). The V end lost 2 bases, the J end lost 4 bases, and 14 bases lay between the germline ends. Germline V lookup: CDR1 SEHNR, CDR2 FQNEAQ (reference sequence). The CDR3 is 15 amino acids. CDR3 residues: CASSLLDPGRYGYTF. The DNA for the CDR3 is TGTGCCAGCAGCTTACTGGACCCAGGGCGCTATGGCTACACCTTC.

The table lists this clone with a few counts. This chain uses TRBV29-1 with TRBJ1-2; possible D gene TRBD1, 5 bases. V dropped 5 bases and J dropped 4 bases, with 17 bases sitting between them. There are 14 residues in the CDR3. The germline V gene encodes CDR1 SQVTM and CDR2 ANQGSEA. This chain's CDR3 is CSVKTGGGSYGYTF. The CDR3 DNA follows: TGCAGCGTTAAAACCGGCGGGGGAAGCTATGGCTACACCTTC.

The genes are TRBV11-2 and TRBJ2-1; the D is unclear. The V gene lost 0 bases and the J gene lost 0 bases, with 12 bases spanning the gap. The CDR3 runs to 17 residues. Germline loops: CDR1 SGHAT, CDR2 FQNNGV. The CDR3 spells CASSLEEWSSSYNEQFF. CDR3 nucleotide sequence: TGTGCCAGCAGCTTAGAGGAGTGGTCCAGCTCCTACAATGAGCAGTTCTTC. Combining the CDR3 with reference TRBV11-2 and TRBJ2-1 gives the whole variable domain EAGVAQSPRYKIIEKRQSVAFWCNPISGHATLYWYQQILGQGPKLLIQFQNNGVVDDSQLPKDRFSAERLKGVDSTLKIQPAKLEDSAVYLCASSLEEWSSSYNEQFFGPGTRLTVL.

The chain combines TRBV6-5 with TRBJ2-7; D remains ambiguous. The germline gives CDR1 MNHEY, CDR2 SVGAGI. V lost 10 bases and J lost 0, with 13 bases in between. The CDR3 consists of 13 residues. The DNA for the CDR3 is TGTGCCACCTCCCGGAGTAGCTCCTACGAGCAGTACTTC. Its protein product is CATSRSSSYEQYF.

This chain connects TRBV10-3 to TRBJ2-1, with a weak D call TRBD2 (6 bases). The germline V and J ends were trimmed by 7 bases and 3 bases, with 10 bases remaining between them. CDR1 and CDR2 (germline): ENHRY, SYGVKD. The CDR3 loop spans 13 amino acids. CDR3 sequence: CAITGGIYNEQFF. The CDR3 DNA is TGTGCCATCACGGGCGGGATCTACAATGAGCAGTTCTTC.

The V call is TRBV20-1, the J call TRBJ2-5; D remains ambiguous. CDR1 and CDR2 (germline): DFQATT, SNEGSKA (reference sequence). The CDR3 sequence is 12 residues long. Trimming removed 3 bases from V and 1 base from J, with 6 bases in between. The CDR3 loop reads CSASLVQETQYF. In DNA form, the CDR3 reads TGCAGTGCTAGTCTTGTCCAAGAGACCCAGTACTTC.

CDR3 protein: CASSGGQGYEQYF. CDR3 nucleotides: TGTGCCAGCAGCGGCGGACAGGGCTACGAGCAGTACTTC. V gene TRBV7-2 combines with J gene TRBJ2-7, with 8 bases aligning to TRBD1. The trim removed 5 bases at V and 3 bases at J, leaving 3 bases unmatched. The CDR3 sequence is 13 residues long. CDR1 and CDR2 (germline): SGHTA, FQGNSA.

A few counts support this clone. This rearrangement joins TRBV7-8 to TRBJ1-1; 8 positions match TRBD1. CDR1 and CDR2 (germline): SGHVS, FQNEAQ. This CDR3 spans 13 amino acids. J lost 1 base, V lost 5 bases, and 0 bases had no gene match. The CDR3 DNA is TGTGCCAGCAGCCAGGGGGCGAACACTGAAGCTTTCTTT. Its protein is CASSQGANTEAFF.

The V and J genes are TRBV2 and TRBJ1-5; 8 nucleotides line up with TRBD1. After removal of 2 bases from V and 2 bases from J, the junction contained 5 bases not matched to a gene. CDR3 length equals 16 residues. Germline CDR1 is SNHLY and CDR2 is FYNNEI. The CDR3 reads CASSELQGGGNQPQHF. Written as DNA, the CDR3 is TGTGCCAGCAGTGAACTACAGGGGGGCGGCAATCAGCCCCAGCATTTT. The variable domain in full, with the rest retrieved from reference TRBV2 and TRBJ1-5, is EPEVTQTPSHQVTQMGQEVILRCVPISNHLYFYWYRQILGQKVEFLVSFYNNEISEKSEIFDDQFSVERPDGSNFTLKIRSTKLEDSAMYFCASSELQGGGNQPQHFGDGTRLSIL.

Notes on this clone: The identical CDR3 is also encoded by other nucleotide sequences in the sample. Here the CDR3 reads CASSLGQGGTGELFF. CDR3 in DNA: TGCGCCAGCAGCTTGGGGCAGGGAGGAACCGGGGAGCTGTTTTTT. V usage is TRBV5-1 and J usage is TRBJ2-2; tentative D call: TRBD2 (6 bases). Trimming removed 0 bases at V and 5 bases at J, with 11 bases between. Germline assignment: CDR1 SGHRS and CDR2 YFSETQ. CDR3 length: 15 residues.

The genes are TRBV24-1 and TRBJ2-1; the D gene is possibly TRBD2 (6 bases). Germline CDR1 reads KGHDR; CDR2 reads SFDVKD. With 4 bases removed from V and 8 bases from J, the gap between germline ends came to 11 bases. The CDR3 consists of 13 residues. CDR3 in amino acids: CATSDAGLHEQFF. CDR3 coding DNA: TGTGCCACCAGTGACGCCGGACTACATGAGCAGTTCTTC.

In its sample, this clone was seen a few times. J is TRBJ1-2 and V is TRBV3-1 (or the pseudogene TRBV3-2); 7 bases are shared with TRBD1. Germline CDR1 reads LGHDT; CDR2 reads YNNKEL (reference sequence). The trim removed 1 base at V and 7 bases at J, leaving 12 bases unmatched. The CDR3 is 16 residues long. The CDR3 DNA is TGTGCCAGCAGCCAAGCCTCCGGGACAGAGCTTTTTGGCTACACCTTC. Its translation is CASSQASGTELFGYTF.

CDR3 region: CASSPNYDSWQPQHF. CDR3 coding DNA: TGTGCCAGCAGCCCGAATTACGACAGTTGGCAGCCCCAGCATTTT. The V and J genes are TRBV3-1 (or the pseudogene TRBV3-2) and TRBJ1-5; possible D gene TRBD1, 5 bases. Trimming cost V 4 bases and J 7 bases, with 17 bases left between them. Germline CDR1 and CDR2: LGHDT and YNNKEL (reference sequence). This CDR3 comprises 15 residues.

CDR3 in DNA: TGTGCCAGCAGCTCTGAAGACAGGGGGGCCTATGGCTACACCTTC. Amino acids: CASSSEDRGAYGYTF. The chain combines TRBV7-8 with TRBJ1-2, with 9 bases that match TRBD1. The CDR3 has 15 residues. After removal of 4 bases from V and 4 bases from J, the junction contained 7 bases not matched to a gene. Germline V gene lookup returns CDR1 SGHVS and CDR2 FQNEAQ.

This chain uses TRBV5-6 with TRBJ2-3; TRBD2 matches at 9 bases. From germline, CDR1 is SGHDT and CDR2 YYEEEE. With V trimmed by 0 bases and J by 4 bases, 6 bases remained unmatched. The CDR3 spans 16 residues. The CDR3 DNA sequence: TGTGCCAGCAGCTTGGCGCCTAGCGGGATCTCAGATACGCAGTATTTT. Translating it yields CASSLAPSGISDTQYF.